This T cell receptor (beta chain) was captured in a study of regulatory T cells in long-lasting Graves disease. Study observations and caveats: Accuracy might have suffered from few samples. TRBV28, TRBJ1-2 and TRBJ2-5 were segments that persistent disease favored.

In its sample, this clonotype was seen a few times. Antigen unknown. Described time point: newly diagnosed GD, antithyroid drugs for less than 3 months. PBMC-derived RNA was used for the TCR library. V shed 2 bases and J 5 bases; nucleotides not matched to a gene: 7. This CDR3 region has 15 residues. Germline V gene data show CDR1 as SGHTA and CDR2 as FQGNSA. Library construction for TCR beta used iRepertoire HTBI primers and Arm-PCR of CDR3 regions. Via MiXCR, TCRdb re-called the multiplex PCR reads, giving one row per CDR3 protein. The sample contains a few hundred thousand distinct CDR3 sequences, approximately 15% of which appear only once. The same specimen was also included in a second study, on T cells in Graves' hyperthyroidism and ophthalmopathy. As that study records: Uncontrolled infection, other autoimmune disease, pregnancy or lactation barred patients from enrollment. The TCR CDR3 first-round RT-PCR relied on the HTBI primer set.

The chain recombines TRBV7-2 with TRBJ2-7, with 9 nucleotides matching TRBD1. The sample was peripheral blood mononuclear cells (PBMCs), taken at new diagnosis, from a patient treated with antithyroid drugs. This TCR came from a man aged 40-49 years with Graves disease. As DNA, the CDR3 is TGTGCCAGCAGCTTATCAGGACAGGGGCCCCACGAGCAGTACTTC. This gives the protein CASSLSGQGPHEQYF.